The 17 T cell receptor beta chains below come from one sample, sequenced in a study of cytomegalovirus exposure and HLA in healthy donors. With 60 Vbeta and 13 Jbeta primers, the PCR was carried out. Data came from immunoSEQ multiplex PCR; TCRdb stores just in-frame clones and leaves some out. The table lists 100,000 to 150,000 clones, approximately 82% of them singletons, with 15% to 25% in the top ten. The material sequenced was PBMCs. These receptors were collected from a young man in good health and CMV-seropositive.

This clone showed up just a few times. V and J are TRBV7-6 and TRBJ1-3; D unclear. Germline V gene lookup returns CDR1 SGHVS and CDR2 FNYEAQ. The CDR3 spans 14 residues. The ends were cut back, 4 bases at V and 4 bases at J, with 11 bases in the middle. The chain's CDR3 is CASSSGSGGNTIYF. The DNA for the CDR3 is TGTGCCAGCAGCTCGGGATCCGGAGGAAACACCATATATTTT.

The rearrangement links TRBV5-8 to TRBJ2-3; D unresolved. Trimming removed 4 bases from V and 3 bases from J, with 12 bases in between. Per the germline V gene, CDR1 is SGHTS and CDR2 is YDEGEE. This CDR3 has 14 residues. Here the CDR3 reads CASSPTFATDTQYF. Here the CDR3 DNA reads TGTGCCAGCAGCCCGACTTTTGCAACAGATACGCAGTATTTT.

This clone appeared a few times. V usage is TRBV5-1 and J usage is TRBJ2-2; D possibly corresponds to TRBD2 (7 bases). Germline-derived CDR1 and CDR2 are SGHRS and YFSETQ. Trimming took off 4 bases at V and 0 bases at J, with 22 bases between the two ends. CDR3 size: 19 residues. The DNA of the CDR3 is TGCGCCAGCAGCCTAAGGGGGGGGGCCCTACCTGCGAACACCGGGGAGCTGTTTTTT. It encodes CASSLRGGALPANTGELFF.

The chain is built from TRBV2 and TRBJ1-1; D is uncertain. The CDR3 runs to 12 residues. Germline values: CDR1 SNHLY, CDR2 FYNNEI. V dropped 6 bases and J dropped 4 bases, with 9 bases sitting between them. CDR3 sequence (DNA): TGTGCCAGCAGGCCGCGTGGCACTGAAGCTTTCTTT. This gives the protein CASRPRGTEAFF.

This clone was seen once. Its ends do not fully match the called genes, so a read error is possible. This chain connects TRBV7-9 to TRBJ1-1; maybe TRBD1 (5 bases). Germline V gene sequence: CDR1 SEHNR, CDR2 FQNEAQ (reference sequence). The CDR3 consists of 12 residues. The CDR3 loop is CSSSPTASEAFF. In DNA form, the CDR3 reads TGTTCCAGCAGCCCGACAGCTTCTGAAGCTTTCTTT.

This clone was detected a few times. This chain links TRBV2 with TRBJ1-2, with D uncertain. The length of the CDR3 is 14 residues. The V end was cut by 0 bases, the J end by 6 bases, with 11 bases between. Germline CDR1 SNHLY, CDR2 FYNNEI. The CDR3 loop is CASSEAWSIDGYTF. Written as DNA, the CDR3 is TGTGCCAGCAGTGAAGCGTGGAGTATAGATGGCTACACCTTC. Variable domain in full (rest from reference TRBV2 and TRBJ1-2): EPEVTQTPSHQVTQMGQEVILRCVPISNHLYFYWYRQILGQKVEFLVSFYNNEISEKSEIFDDQFSVERPDGSNFTLKIRSTKLEDSAMYFCASSEAWSIDGYTFGSGTRLTVV.

The rearrangement uses TRBV6-1 and TRBJ2-5, with D possibly being TRBD2 (5 bases). There are 10 residues in the CDR3. Germline values: CDR1 MNHNS, CDR2 SASEGT. The V and J ends lost 1 base and 13 bases respectively, with 7 bases between them. CDR3 sequence: CASSEVAGYF. CDR3 in DNA: TGTGCCAGCAGTGAAGTGGCGGGGTACTTC.

J is TRBJ2-1 and V is TRBV9; 12 bases agree with TRBD2. The germline CDR1 and CDR2 sequences are SGDLS and YYNGEE. CDR3 size: 16 residues. V was clipped by 3 bases and J by 7 bases; unmatched bases: 8. DNA for the CDR3: TGTGCCAGCAGCGGACCTAGCGGGGGGGCAGGGAATGAGCAGTTCTTC. It codes for CASSGPSGGAGNEQFF.

The rearrangement links TRBV18 to TRBJ1-2, with 7 bases fitting TRBD1. Germline CDR1 KGHSH, CDR2 LQKENI. This CDR3 has 15 residues. V lost 4 bases to trimming and J lost 1 base; unmatched junction nucleotides: 6. CDR3 nucleotides: TGTGCCAGCTCACTAGACAGGGATAATAACTATGGCTACACCTTC. Amino acids: CASSLDRDNNYGYTF.

The rearrangement links TRBV19 to TRBJ1-1; D is uncertain. Germline loops: CDR1 LNHDA, CDR2 SQIVND (reference sequence). V was pared by 3 bases and J by 0 bases, with 11 bases between. This CDR3 has 15 residues. CDR3 protein: CASSIYWEVNTEAFF. CDR3 sequence (DNA): TGTGCCAGTAGTATTTACTGGGAGGTGAACACTGAAGCTTTCTTT.

This chain links TRBV7-3 with TRBJ2-3, with 9 nucleotides matching TRBD1. CDR1 is SGHTA and CDR2 is FQGTGA in the germline V gene. Trimming at V came to 1 base and at J to 6 bases, leaving 8 bases not matched to a gene. This CDR3 region has 16 residues. The DNA of the CDR3 is TGTGCCAGCAGCTTAAAGTTGGGACAGGGCTACGATACGCAGTATTTT. It translates to CASSLKLGQGYDTQYF.

The V call is TRBV30, the J call TRBJ2-7; tentative D call: TRBD2 (7 bases). V was cut by 5 bases and J by 3 bases, with 14 bases left in between. CDR1 is GTSNPN, CDR2 SVGIG, per germline (reference sequence). This CDR3 is built from 13 residues. The CDR3 DNA reads TGTGCCTGGCAAAGGGGGGGAAGCTACGAGCAGTACTTC. As protein: CAWQRGGSYEQYF.

The chain uses TRBV23-1 and TRBJ2-7; D might be TRBD2 (6 bases). TRBV23-1 is recorded as an ORF, its role being uncertain. Trimming took off 5 bases at V and 11 bases at J, with 13 bases between the two ends. This CDR3 has 11 residues. CDR3 loop: CASSFREVKYF. CDR3 coding DNA: TGCGCCAGCAGTTTTAGGGAGGTAAAGTACTTC.

This chain connects TRBV6-1 to TRBJ1-2; 7 bases fit TRBD1. J lost 7 bases, V lost 5 bases, and 7 bases had no gene match. Germline assignment: CDR1 MNHNS and CDR2 SASEGT. The CDR3 length is 13 residues. This CDR3 is CASSFPGGGGYTF. DNA of the CDR3: TGTGCCAGCAGTTTTCCAGGGGGAGGTGGCTACACCTTC.

This clone has a handful of counts. The V gene is TRBV7-6, the J gene TRBJ1-4; D uncertain. V was trimmed by 5 bases and J by 8 bases, leaving 15 bases between them. Germline V gene data show CDR1 as SGHVS and CDR2 as FNYEAQ. The CDR3 contains 14 residues. CDR3 bases: TGTGCCAGCAGCCCGGGTCCCTACCGAGAAAAACTGTTTTTT. This gives the protein CASSPGPYREKLFF.

This clone has at least ten counts. Here the CDR3 DNA reads TGTGCCAGCAGCCCGGGACTAGCGGGCGGGCCAAGCACAGATACGCAGTATTTT. Its protein is CASSPGLAGGPSTDTQYF. The chain combines TRBV13 with TRBJ2-3; 12 bases match TRBD2. V lost 5 bases and J lost 0; bases outside the gene matches: 9. Germline CDR1 reads PRHDT; CDR2 reads FYEKMQ (reference sequence). The CDR3 runs to 18 residues.

This chain joins TRBV5-1 and TRBJ1-1; D not certain. Trimming took 3 bases from V and 1 from J, leaving 10 bases between them. Germline CDR1 reads SGHRS; CDR2 reads YFSETQ. The CDR3 loop spans 14 amino acids. CDR3 nucleotide sequence: TGCGCCAGCAGCTCCCTTCGGGAGAACACTGAAGCTTTCTTT. This sequence encodes CASSSLRENTEAFF.